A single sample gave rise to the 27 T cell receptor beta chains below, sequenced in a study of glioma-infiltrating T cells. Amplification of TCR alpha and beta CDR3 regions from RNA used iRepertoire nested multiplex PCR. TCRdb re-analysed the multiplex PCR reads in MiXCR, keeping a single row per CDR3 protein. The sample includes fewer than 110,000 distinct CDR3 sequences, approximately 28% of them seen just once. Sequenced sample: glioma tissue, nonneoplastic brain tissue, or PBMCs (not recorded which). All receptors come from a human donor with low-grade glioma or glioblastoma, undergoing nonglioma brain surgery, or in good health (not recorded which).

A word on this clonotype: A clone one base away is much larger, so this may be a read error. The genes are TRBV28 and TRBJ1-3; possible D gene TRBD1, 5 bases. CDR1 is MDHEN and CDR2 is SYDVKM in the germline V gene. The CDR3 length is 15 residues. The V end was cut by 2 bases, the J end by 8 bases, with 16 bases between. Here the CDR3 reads CASSLLGQSRDTIYF. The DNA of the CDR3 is TGTGCCAGCAGTTTACTCGGACAATCCCGAGACACCATATATTTT.

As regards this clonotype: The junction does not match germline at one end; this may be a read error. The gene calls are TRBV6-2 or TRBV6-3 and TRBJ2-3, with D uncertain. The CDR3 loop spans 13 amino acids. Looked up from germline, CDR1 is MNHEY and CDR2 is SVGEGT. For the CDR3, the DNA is TGTGCCAGCAGAAGTGGTAGTCACAATACGAAGTATTTT. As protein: CASRSGSHNTKYF.

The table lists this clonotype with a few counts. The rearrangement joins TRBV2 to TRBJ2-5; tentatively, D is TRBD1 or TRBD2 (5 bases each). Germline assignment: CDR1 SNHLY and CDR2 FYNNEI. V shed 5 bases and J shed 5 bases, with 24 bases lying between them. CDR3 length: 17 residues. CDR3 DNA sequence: TGTGCCAGCAGTCGAAGTCCCGGGACGTATGTAGCGGAGACCCAGTACTTC. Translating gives CASSRSPGTYVAETQYF.

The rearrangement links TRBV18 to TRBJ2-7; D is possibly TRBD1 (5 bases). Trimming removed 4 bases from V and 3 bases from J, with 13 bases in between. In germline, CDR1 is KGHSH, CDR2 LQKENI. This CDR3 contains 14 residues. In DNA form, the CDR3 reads TGTGCCAGCTCACAACAAGGGGTCGGCTACGAGCAGTACTTC. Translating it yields CASSQQGVGYEQYF.

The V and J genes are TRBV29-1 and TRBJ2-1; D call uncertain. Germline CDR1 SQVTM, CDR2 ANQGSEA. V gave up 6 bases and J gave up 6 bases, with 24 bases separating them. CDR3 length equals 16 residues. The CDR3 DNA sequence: TGCAGCGTCTCATTTAGCTTGGGGAAAGTAGGCAATGAGCAGTTCTTC. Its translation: CSVSFSLGKVGNEQFF.

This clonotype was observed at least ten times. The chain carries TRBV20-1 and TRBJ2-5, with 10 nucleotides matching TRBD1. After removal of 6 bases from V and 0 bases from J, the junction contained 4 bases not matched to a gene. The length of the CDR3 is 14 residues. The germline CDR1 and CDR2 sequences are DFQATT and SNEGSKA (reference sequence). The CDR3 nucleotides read TGCAGTGCCCCGGGACAGGGGCACCAAGAGACCCAGTACTTC. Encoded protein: CSAPGQGHQETQYF.

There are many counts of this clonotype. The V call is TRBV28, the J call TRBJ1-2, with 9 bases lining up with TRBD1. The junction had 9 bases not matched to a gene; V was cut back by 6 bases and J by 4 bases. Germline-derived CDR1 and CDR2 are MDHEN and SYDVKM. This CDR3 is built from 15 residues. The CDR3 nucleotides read TGTGCCAGCAGCCCCAAGGGACAGGGACTCTATGGCTACACCTTC. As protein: CASSPKGQGLYGYTF.

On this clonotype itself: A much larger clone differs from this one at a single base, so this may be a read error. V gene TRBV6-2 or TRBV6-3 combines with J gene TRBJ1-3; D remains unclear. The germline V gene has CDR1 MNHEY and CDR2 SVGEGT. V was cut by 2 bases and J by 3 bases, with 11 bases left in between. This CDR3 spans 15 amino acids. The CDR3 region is CASSYGLNYGNTIYF. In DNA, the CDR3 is TGTGCCAGCAGTTACGGCCTAAACTATGGAAACACCATATATTTT.

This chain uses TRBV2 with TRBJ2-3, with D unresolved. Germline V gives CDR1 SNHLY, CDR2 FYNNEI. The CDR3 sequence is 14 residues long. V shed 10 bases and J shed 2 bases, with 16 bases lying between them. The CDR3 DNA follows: TGTGCCACTGCAGACGGCAGGTACACAGATACGCAGTATTTT. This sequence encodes CATADGRYTDTQYF.

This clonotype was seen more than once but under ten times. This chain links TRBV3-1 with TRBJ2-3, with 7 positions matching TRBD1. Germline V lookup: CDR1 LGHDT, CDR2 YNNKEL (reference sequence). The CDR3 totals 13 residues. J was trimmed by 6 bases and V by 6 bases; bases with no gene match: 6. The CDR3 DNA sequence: TGTGCCAGCAGACGACAGGGTGGCGATACGCAGTATTTT. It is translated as CASRRQGGDTQYF.

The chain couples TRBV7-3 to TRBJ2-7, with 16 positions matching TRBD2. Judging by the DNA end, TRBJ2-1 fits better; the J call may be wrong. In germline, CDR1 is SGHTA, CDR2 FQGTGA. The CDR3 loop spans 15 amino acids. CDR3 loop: CASSLGLAGGVEQFF. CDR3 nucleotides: TGTGCCAGCAGCCTGGGACTAGCGGGGGGGGTTGAGCAGTTCTTC.

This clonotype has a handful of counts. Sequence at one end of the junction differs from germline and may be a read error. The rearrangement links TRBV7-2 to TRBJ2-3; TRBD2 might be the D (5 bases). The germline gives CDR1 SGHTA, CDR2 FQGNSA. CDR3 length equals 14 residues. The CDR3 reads CASSLAVDSSKRRF. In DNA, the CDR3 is TGTGCCAGCAGCTTAGCGGTAGACTCCTCAAAGCGGAGATTT.

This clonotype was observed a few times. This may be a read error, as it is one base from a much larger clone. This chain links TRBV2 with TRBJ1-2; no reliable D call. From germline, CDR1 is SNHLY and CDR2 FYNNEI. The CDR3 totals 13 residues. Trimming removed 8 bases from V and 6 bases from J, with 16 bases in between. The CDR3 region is CASRNRGGDGYTF. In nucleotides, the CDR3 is TGTGCCAGCCGAAATCGGGGAGGAGATGGCTACACCTTC.

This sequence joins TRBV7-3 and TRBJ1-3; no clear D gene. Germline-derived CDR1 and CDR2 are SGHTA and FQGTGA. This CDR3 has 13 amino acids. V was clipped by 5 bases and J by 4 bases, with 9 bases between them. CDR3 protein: CASSRREGNTIYF. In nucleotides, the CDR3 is TGTGCCAGCAGCCGAAGAGAAGGAAACACCATATATTTT. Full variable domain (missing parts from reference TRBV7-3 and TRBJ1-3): GAGVSQTPSNKVTEKGKYVELRCDPISGHTALYWYRQSLGQGPEFLIYFQGTGAADDSGLPNDRFFAVRPEGSVSTLKIQRTERGDSAVYLCASSRREGNTIYFGEGSWLTVV.

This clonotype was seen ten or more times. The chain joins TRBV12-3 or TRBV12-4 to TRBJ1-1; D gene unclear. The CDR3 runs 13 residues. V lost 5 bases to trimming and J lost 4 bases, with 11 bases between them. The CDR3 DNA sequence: TGTGCCAGCAGTAATGACCGTGGCACTGAAGCTTTCTTT. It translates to CASSNDRGTEAFF.

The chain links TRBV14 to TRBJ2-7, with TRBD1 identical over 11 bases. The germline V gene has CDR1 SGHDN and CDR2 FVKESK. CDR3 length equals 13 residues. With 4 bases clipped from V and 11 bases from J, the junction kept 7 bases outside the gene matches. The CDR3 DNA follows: TGTGCCAGCAGCCGATTAGGGACAGGGGGGGAGTACTTC. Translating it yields CASSRLGTGGEYF.

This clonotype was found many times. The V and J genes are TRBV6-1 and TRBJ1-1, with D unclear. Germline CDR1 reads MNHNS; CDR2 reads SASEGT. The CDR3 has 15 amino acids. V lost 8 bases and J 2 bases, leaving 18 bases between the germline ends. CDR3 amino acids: CASVMKAMGNTEAFF. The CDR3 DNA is TGTGCCAGCGTAATGAAGGCTATGGGTAACACTGAAGCTTTCTTT.

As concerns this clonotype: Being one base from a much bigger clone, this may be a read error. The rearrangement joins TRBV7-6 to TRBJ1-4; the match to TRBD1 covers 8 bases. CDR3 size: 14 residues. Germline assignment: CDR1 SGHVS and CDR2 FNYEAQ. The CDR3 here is CASSWGQANEKMFF. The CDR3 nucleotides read TGTGCCAGCAGTTGGGGACAGGCAAATGAAAAAATGTTTTTT.

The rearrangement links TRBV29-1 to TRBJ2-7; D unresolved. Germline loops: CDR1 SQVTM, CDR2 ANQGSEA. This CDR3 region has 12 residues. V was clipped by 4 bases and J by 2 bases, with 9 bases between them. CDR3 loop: CSVVTVPYEQYF. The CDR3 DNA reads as TGCAGCGTTGTGACGGTCCCCTACGAGCAGTACTTC.

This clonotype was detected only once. The CDR3 protein is CASSRSGTFSGGETQYF. The CDR3 nucleotides are TGTGCCAGCAGCCGCTCCGGGACTTTCTCTGGGGGAGAGACCCAGTACTTC. The chain employs TRBV7-2 and TRBJ2-5; tentative D call: TRBD2 (6 bases). Trimming pared 5 bases from V and 4 bases from J, leaving 23 bases between. The CDR3 has 17 amino acids. Germline V gives CDR1 SGHTA, CDR2 FQGNSA.

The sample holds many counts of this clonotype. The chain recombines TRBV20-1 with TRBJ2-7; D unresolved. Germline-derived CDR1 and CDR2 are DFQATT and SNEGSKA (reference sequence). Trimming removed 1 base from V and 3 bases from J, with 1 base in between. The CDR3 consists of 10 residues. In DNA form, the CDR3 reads TGCAGTGCTAGAGGCTACGAGCAGTACTTC. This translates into CSARGYEQYF.

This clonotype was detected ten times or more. For the CDR3, the DNA is TGCGCCAGCACTCCGAGCTCTGGAAACACCATATATTTT. It translates to CASTPSSGNTIYF. The chain is built from TRBV4-1 and TRBJ1-3; D is undetermined. Deletions cut 7 bases from V and 0 bases from J, with 7 bases between. Germline V gene sequence: CDR1 MGHRA, CDR2 YSYEKL. This CDR3 is built from 13 residues.

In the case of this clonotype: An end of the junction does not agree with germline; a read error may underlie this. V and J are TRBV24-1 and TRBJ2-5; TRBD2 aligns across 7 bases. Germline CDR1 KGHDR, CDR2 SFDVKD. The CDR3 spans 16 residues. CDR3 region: CATSDSPAGYQETKYF. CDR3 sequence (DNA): TGTGCCACCAGCGATAGTCCAGCGGGGTACCAAGAGACCAAGTACTTC.

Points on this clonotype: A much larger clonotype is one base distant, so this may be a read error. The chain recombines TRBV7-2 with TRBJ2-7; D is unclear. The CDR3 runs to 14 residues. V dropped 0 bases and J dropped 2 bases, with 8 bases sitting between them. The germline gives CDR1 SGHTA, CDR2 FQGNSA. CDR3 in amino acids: CASSLAGSTYEQYF. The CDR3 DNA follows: TGTGCCAGCAGCTTAGCCGGGTCAACCTACGAGCAGTACTTC.

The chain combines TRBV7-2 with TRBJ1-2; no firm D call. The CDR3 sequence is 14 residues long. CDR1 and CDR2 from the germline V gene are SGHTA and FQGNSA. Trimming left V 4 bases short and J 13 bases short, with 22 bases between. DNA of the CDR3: TGTGCCAGCAGCTCAAACGACCTAGGGCAGCTCTGCACCTTC. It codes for CASSSNDLGQLCTF. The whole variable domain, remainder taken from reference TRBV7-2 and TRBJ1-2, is GAGVSQSPSNKVTEKGKDVELRCDPISGHTALYWYRQSLGQGLEFLIYFQGNSAPDKSGLPSDRFSAERTGGSVSTLTIQRTQQEDSAVYLCASSSNDLGQLCTFGSGTRLTVV.

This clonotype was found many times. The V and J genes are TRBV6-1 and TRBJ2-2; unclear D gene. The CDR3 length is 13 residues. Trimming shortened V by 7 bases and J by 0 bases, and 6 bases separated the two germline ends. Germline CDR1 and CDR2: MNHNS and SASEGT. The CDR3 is CASIHTNTGELFF. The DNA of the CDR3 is TGTGCCAGCATCCACACGAACACCGGGGAGCTGTTTTTT.

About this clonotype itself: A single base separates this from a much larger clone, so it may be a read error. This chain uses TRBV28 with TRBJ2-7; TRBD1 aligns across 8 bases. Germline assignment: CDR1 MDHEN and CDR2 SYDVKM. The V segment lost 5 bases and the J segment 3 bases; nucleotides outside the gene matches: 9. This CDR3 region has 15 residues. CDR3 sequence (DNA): TGTGCCAGCAGTCTTCCAACGACAGGGGACTACGAGCAGTACTTC. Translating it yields CASSLPTTGDYEQYF. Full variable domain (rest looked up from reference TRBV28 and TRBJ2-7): DVKVTQSSRYLVKRTGEKVFLECVQDMDHENMFWYRQDPGLGLRLIYFSYDVKMKEKGDIPEGYSVSREKKERFSLILESASTNQTSMYLCASSLPTTGDYEQYFGPGTRLTVT.